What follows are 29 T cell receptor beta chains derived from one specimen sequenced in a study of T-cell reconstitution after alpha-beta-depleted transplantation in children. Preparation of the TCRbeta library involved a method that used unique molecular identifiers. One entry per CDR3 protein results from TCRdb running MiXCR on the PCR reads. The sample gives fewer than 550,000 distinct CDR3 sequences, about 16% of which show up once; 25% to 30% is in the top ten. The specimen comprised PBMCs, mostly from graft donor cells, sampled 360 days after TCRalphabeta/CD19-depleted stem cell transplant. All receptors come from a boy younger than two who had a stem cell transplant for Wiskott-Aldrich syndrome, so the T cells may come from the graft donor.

The CDR3 loop reads CSVEGRVSRDNEQFF. CDR3 sequence (DNA): TGCAGCGTTGAGGGCCGGGTATCTAGGGACAATGAGCAGTTCTTC. The V call is TRBV29-1, the J call TRBJ2-1, with unresolved D. The CDR3 runs 15 residues. Trimming took off 3 bases at V and 5 bases at J, with 17 bases between the two ends. Germline assignment: CDR1 SQVTM and CDR2 ANQGSEA.

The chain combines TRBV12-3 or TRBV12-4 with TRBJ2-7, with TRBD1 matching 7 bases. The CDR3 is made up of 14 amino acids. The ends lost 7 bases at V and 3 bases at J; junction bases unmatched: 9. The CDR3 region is CASTRTGPYYEQYF. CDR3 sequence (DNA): TGTGCCAGCACCCGGACAGGACCCTACTACGAGCAGTACTTC.

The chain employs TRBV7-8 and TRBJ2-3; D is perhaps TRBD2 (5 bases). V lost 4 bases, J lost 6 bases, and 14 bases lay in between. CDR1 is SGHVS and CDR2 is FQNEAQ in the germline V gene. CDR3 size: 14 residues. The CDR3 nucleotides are TGTGCCAGCAGCTCACTAGTAGCCTCGGATACGCAGTATTTT. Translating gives CASSSLVASDTQYF. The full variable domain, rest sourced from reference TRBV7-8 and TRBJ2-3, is GAGVSQSPRYKVAKRGQDVALRCDPISGHVSLFWYQQALGQGPEFLTYFQNEAQLDKSGLPSDRFFAERPEGSVSTLKIQRTQQEDSAVYLCASSSLVASDTQYFGPGTRLTVL.

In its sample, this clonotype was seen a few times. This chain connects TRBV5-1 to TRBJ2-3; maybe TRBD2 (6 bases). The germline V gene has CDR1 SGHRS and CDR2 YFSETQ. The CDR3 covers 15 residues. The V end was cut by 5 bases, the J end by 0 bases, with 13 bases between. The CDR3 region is CASRRTGTSTDTQYF. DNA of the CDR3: TGCGCCAGCAGGCGCACCGGGACTAGCACAGATACGCAGTATTTT. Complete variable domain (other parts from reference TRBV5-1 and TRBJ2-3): KAGVTQTPRYLIKTRGQQVTLSCSPISGHRSVSWYQQTPGQGLQFLFEYFSETQRNKGNFPGRFSGRQFSNSRSEMNVSTLELGDSALYLCASRRTGTSTDTQYFGPGTRLTVL.

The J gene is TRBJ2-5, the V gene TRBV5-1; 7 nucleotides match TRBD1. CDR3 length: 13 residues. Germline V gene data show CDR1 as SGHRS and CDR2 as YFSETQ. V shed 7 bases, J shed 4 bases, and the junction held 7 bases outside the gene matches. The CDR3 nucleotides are TGCGCCAGCCGCGACAGGGCAATAGAGACCCAGTACTTC. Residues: CASRDRAIETQYF.

The CDR3: CAWSGAPNTEAFF. In DNA form, the CDR3 reads TGTGCCTGGAGTGGTGCCCCGAACACTGAAGCTTTCTTT. The chain couples TRBV30 to TRBJ1-1; D gene uncertain. Trimming stripped 1 base from V and 1 base from J, with 7 bases between. This CDR3 spans 13 amino acids. In germline, CDR1 is GTSNPN, CDR2 SVGIG (reference sequence). Full variable domain (remainder filled in from reference TRBV30 and TRBJ1-1): SQTIHQWPATLVQPVGSPLSLECTVEGTSNPNLYWYRQAAGRGLQLLFYSVGIGQISSEVPQNLSASRPQDRQFILSSKKLLLSDSGFYLCAWSGAPNTEAFFGQGTRLTVV.

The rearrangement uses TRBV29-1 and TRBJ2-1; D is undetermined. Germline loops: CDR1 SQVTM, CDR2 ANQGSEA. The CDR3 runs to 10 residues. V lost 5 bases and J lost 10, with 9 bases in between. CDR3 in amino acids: CSVSLVEQFF. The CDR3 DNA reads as TGCAGCGTTTCTCTGGTCGAGCAGTTCTTC.

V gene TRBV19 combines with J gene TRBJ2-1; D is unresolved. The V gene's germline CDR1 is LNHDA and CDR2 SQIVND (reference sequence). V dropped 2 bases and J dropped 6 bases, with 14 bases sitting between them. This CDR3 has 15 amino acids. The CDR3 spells CASSIKVSPPNEQFF. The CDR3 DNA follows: TGTGCCAGTAGTATAAAAGTAAGCCCTCCCAATGAGCAGTTCTTC.

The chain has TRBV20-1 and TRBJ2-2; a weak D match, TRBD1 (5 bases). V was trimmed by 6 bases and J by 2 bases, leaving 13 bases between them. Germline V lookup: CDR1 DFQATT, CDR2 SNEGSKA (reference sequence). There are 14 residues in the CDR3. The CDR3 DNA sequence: TGCAGTGCCAACGAAAGGGGCAACACCGGGGAGCTGTTTTTT. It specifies CSANERGNTGELFF.

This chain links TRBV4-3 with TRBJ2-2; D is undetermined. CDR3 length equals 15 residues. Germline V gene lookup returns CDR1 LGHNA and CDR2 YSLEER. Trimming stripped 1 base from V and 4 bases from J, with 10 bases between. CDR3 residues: CASSQAIQSTGELFF. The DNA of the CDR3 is TGCGCCAGCAGCCAAGCGATACAGAGCACCGGGGAGCTGTTTTTT.

CDR3 in DNA: TGCAGCGCCGGGGCTAGCGGGGGGTTCAATGAGCAGTTCTTC. Its translation is CSAGASGGFNEQFF. This sequence joins TRBV29-1 and TRBJ2-1; 11 bases map to TRBD2. The CDR3 length is 14 residues. Unmatched junction bases numbered 8, after V lost 7 bases and J lost 6 bases. Germline lookup yields CDR1 SQVTM and CDR2 ANQGSEA.

The CDR3 bases are TGTGCCAGCAGCCAAGACCGGGAGGGGACCCAGTACTTC. The encoded protein is CASSQDREGTQYF. The rearrangement links TRBV4-2 to TRBJ2-5; 8 bases are a match to TRBD2. The germline gives CDR1 LGHNA, CDR2 YNFKEQ. This CDR3 has 13 amino acids. J lost 7 bases, V lost 0 bases, and 1 base had no gene match.

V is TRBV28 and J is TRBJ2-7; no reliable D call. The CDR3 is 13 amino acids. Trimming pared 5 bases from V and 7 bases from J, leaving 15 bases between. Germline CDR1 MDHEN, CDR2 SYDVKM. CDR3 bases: TGTGCCAGCAGTCGGATTTTCCCGGGTGAGCAGTACTTC. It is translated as CASSRIFPGEQYF.

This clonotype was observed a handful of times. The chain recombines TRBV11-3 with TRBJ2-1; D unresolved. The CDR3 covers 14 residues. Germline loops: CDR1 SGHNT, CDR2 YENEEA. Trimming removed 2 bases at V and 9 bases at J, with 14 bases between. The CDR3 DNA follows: TGTGCCAGCAGCTTACGACGGGTAAAGGGTGAGCAGTTCTTC. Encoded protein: CASSLRRVKGEQFF.

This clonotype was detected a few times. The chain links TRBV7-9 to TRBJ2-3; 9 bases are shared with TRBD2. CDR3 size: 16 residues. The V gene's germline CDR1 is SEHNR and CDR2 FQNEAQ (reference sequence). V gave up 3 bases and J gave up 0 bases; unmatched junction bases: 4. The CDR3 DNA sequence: TGTGCCAGCAGCTTCTGGACTAGCGTTAGCACAGATACGCAGTATTTT. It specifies CASSFWTSVSTDTQYF.

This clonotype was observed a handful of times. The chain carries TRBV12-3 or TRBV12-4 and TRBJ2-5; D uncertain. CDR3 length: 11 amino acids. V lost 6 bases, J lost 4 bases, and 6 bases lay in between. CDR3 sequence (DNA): TGTGCCAGCAGAGTAACAGAGACCCAGTACTTC. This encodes CASRVTETQYF.

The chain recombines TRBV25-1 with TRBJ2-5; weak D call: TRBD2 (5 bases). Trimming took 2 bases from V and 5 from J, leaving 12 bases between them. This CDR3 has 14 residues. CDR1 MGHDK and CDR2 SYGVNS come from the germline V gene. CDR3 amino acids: CASSEMGGGETQYF. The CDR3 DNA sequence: TGTGCCAGCAGTGAAATGGGCGGCGGGGAGACCCAGTACTTC. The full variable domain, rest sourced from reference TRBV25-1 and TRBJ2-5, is EADIYQTPRYLVIGTGKKITLECSQTMGHDKMYWYQQDPGMELHLIHYSYGVNSTEKGDLSSESTVSRIRTEHFPLTLESARPSHTSQYLCASSEMGGGETQYFGPGTRLLVL.

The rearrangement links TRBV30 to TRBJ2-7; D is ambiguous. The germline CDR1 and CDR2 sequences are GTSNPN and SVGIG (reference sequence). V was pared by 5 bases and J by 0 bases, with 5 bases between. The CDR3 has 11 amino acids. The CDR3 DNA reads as TGTGCCTGGCGCCGCTCCTACGAGCAGTACTTC. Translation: CAWRRSYEQYF.

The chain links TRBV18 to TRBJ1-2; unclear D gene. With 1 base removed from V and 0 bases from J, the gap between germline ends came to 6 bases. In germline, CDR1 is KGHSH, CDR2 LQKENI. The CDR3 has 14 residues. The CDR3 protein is CASSPRGANYGYTF. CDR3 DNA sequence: TGTGCCAGCTCACCACGTGGGGCTAACTATGGCTACACCTTC.

The CDR3 bases are TGTGCCAGCTCACCACCTACTAGGTCCAGCTCCTACAATGAGCAGTTCTTC. Residues: CASSPPTRSSSYNEQFF. The chain recombines TRBV18 with TRBJ2-1; D possibly corresponds to TRBD2 (5 bases). CDR1 and CDR2 from the germline V gene are KGHSH and LQKENI. The CDR3 totals 17 residues. Trimming left V 0 bases short and J 0 bases short, with 12 bases between.

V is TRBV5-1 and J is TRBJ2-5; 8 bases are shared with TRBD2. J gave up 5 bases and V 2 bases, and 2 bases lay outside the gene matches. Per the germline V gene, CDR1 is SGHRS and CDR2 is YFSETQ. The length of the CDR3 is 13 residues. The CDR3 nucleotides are TGCGCCAGCAGCTTCGGGAGGGCTGAGACCCAGTACTTC. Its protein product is CASSFGRAETQYF. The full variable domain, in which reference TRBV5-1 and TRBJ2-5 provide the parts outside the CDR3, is KAGVTQTPRYLIKTRGQQVTLSCSPISGHRSVSWYQQTPGQGLQFLFEYFSETQRNKGNFPGRFSGRQFSNSRSEMNVSTLELGDSALYLCASSFGRAETQYFGPGTRLLVL.

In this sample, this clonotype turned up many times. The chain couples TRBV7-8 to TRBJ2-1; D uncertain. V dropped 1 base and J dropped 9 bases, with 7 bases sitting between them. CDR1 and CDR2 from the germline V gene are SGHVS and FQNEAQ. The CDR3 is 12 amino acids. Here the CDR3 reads CASSLGVGEQFF. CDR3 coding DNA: TGTGCCAGCAGCTTAGGGGTGGGTGAGCAGTTCTTC.

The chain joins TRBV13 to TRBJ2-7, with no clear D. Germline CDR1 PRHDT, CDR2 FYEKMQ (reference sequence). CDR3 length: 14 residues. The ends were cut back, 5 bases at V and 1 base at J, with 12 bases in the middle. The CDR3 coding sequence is TGTGCCAGCAGCCGGACCCGGAGATCCTACGAGCAGTACTTC. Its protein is CASSRTRRSYEQYF.

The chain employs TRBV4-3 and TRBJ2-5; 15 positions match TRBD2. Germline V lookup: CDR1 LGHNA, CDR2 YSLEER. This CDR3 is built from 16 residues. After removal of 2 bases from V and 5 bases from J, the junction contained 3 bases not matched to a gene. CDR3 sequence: CASSQRGLAGGETQYF. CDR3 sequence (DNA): TGCGCCAGCAGCCAACGGGGACTAGCGGGAGGTGAGACCCAGTACTTC.

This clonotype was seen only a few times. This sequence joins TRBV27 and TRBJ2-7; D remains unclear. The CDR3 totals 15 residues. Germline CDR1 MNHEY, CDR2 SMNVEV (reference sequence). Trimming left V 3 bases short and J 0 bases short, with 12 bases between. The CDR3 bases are TGTGCCAGCAGTTTCAGGTCAACAGCCTCCTACGAGCAGTACTTC. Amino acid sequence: CASSFRSTASYEQYF.

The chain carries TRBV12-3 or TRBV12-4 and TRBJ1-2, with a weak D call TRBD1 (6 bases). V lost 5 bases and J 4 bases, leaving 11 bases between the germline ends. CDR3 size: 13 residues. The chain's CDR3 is CASSMTGGYGYTF. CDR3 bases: TGTGCCAGCAGTATGACAGGCGGCTATGGCTACACCTTC.

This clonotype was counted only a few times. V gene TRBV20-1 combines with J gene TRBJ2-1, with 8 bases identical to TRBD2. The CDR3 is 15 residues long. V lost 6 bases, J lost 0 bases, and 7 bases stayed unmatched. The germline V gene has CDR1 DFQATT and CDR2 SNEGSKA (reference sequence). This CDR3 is CSAWTSSSSYNEQFF. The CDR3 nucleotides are TGCAGTGCGTGGACTAGCTCGAGCTCCTACAATGAGCAGTTCTTC.

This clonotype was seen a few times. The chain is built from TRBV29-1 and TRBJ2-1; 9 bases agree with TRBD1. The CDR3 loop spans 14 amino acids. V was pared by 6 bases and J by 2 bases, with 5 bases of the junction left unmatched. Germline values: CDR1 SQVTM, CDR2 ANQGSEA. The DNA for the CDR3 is TGCAGCGTAAAGGGACAGGGTGCCTACAATGAGCAGTTCTTC. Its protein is CSVKGQGAYNEQFF.

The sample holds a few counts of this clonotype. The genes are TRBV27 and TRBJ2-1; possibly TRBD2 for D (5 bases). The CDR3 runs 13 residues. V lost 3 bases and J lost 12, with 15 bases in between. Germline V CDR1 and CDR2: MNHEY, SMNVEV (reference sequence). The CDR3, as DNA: TGTGCCAGCAGTTTCCCCGGGGTTGGAAGGCAGTTCTTC. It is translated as CASSFPGVGRQFF.